This T cell receptor beta chain is from a study of T cell responses to AZD1222 COVID-19 vaccine. Generated by immunoSEQ multiplex PCR, the TCRdb table keeps only in-frame clones and is missing some. The table lists 80,000 to 100,000 clones, roughly 84% of them singletons. The germline CDR1 and CDR2 sequences are SNHLY and FYNNEI. The V end was cut by 6 bases, the J end by 4 bases, with 16 bases between. The CDR3 runs to 15 residues. Note on this clone: Its antigen is unknown.

Findings and caveats of the study: The study sampled repertoires only after the peak T cell response. CD4 TCRs covered the whole spike, strongest at regions 160-218 and 743-854. Spike-specific TCR breadth and depth rose after two AZD1222 doses.

This specimen was peripheral blood, taken 28 days after the second AZD1222 dose. This receptor was identified in an adult who received the AZD1222 COVID-19 vaccine. The rearrangement links TRBV2 to TRBJ1-5; D is unclear. The CDR3 coding sequence is TGTGCCAGCAGCCGCGAGAGGTCAGATAATCAGCCCCAGCATTTT. Protein sequence: CASSRERSDNQPQHF.